The sequence of this T cell receptor beta chain was determined in a study of T cell responses to AZD1222 COVID-19 vaccine. Study-wide results and caveats: Across spike, vaccine-associated CD4 TCRs were found, dominant at 160-218 and 743-854. There were mostly white British donors and more females than males, and clonal diversity was possibly underestimated. Baseline antibody screening turned up just a handful of seropositive AZD1222 recipients.

As for this clone: Its antigen is unknown.

Per germline, CDR1 MGHRA and CDR2 YSYEKL. Deletions cut 4 bases from V and 4 bases from J, with 4 bases between. The CDR3 extends over 12 amino acids. Clones were read by immunoSEQ multiplex PCR, and TCRdb kept only the in-frame ones, dropping some. The table lists tens of thousands of clones, approximately 86% of them singletons. The V gene is TRBV4-1, the J gene TRBJ2-2; D call uncertain. The receptor was isolated from an adult in good health. The specimen comprised peripheral blood, sampled on day 0 of AZD1222 vaccination. The CDR3 DNA sequence: TGCGCCAGCAGCCGCTCCACCGGGGAGCTGTTTTTT. Translation gives CASSRSTGELFF.